This T cell receptor beta chain was identified in a study of neurological immune-mediated disorders (dated by TCRdb to the late 2010s). Regarding the study in general: Among the approximately 35 multiple sclerosis patients, relapsing-remitting MS accounted for about 31 and secondary progressive MS accounted for 3. Using UMI-based sequencing, the study compared peripheral blood TCR-beta repertoires from patients with HTLV-I-associated myelopathy (HAM/TSP), patients with multiple sclerosis, and healthy controls. The 95 to 110 TCR-beta libraries covered PBMC samples along with longitudinal samples, technical triplicates, and paired sorted CD4+ and CD8+ T-cell subsets. Of the approximately 68 subjects in the cohort, some 15 were HAM/TSP patients, approximately 35 were multiple sclerosis patients, and about 20 were healthy controls. The paper's findings and limits, for the study overall: No identical CDR3 amino acid sequences were found to be shared among expanded clones across subjects, suggesting that TCR-beta repertoires were private in all groups. In a phylogenetic analysis, the repertoires of 18 out of 34 MS patients fell into a single cluster of related CDR3 sequences, pointing to a possible signature at the repertoire level. No association of the MS cluster with clinical or MRI features was observed, and the need for larger cohorts was stated by the authors. TCR clonal expansion was highest in HAM/TSP patients and lowest in MS patients, with MS patients falling below even healthy controls.

This clonotype showed up many times. Its antigen is still unknown. The sample holds no much larger clone one base away, and base qualities are not on file. cDNA was synthesized by template-switch 5'RACE using a primer with a 10-nucleotide random unique molecular identifier that tagged each TCR transcript. Every sequencing run covered 15-18 subjects and yielded more than 160 million TCR-beta sequences. The RNeasy kit was used for extraction of total RNA. TCR-beta VDJ regions were amplified with primers for the TCR constant region and the 5'RACE anchor, using the KAPA Real-time Library Amplification kit. Sample indexes and Illumina adaptors were added in a first PCR, after which library yield was increased in a second PCR. After Ampure bead purification, the TCR product of roughly 650 bp was size-selected on a 2% E-gel SizeSelection system. Library quality was checked on a Bioanalyzer, concentration was measured with Qubit, and libraries were quantified with the Kapa Library Quantification kit before pooling. An Illumina HiSeq 2500 was used to sequence the libraries paired-end at 2 x 150 bp. To increase sequence diversity, roughly 24-30% phiX was spiked into each library pool. In the original analysis: The UMI-based MiGEC pipeline processed quality-filtered reads and removed over 80% of raw TCR sequences during error correction. IMGT germline references were used for alignment of VDJ genes, and clonotypes were defined by a unique CDR3 amino acid sequence together with V-J genes. Clonal expansion, Shannon diversity and CDR3 relatedness were evaluated with VDJtools (CalcPairwiseDistances, ClusterSamples), while phylogenetic trees were built in CLCbio workbench. Clones with at least 8 unique UMIs were defined as expanded, with this threshold being based on coefficient-of-variation modelling across technical triplicates. TCRdb handled the public reads itself, with Q25 trimming in fastp and clone calling in MiXCR, and kept productive beta chains. Identical CDR3 proteins give one entry, which carries the most common genes and DNA. These V and J calls rely on TCRdb rather than the paper's analysis. This sample comprises approximately 100,000 distinct CDR3 sequences, approximately 3.5% of them detected only once. Together, the top ten hold roughly 2.9% of the sample.

For unsorted PBMC libraries, 2 million PBMCs were used after storage in RNAlater at -80 degrees C until RNA extraction. Multiple sclerosis patients were enrolled in a US clinical protocol under which disease progression was evaluated by magnetic resonance imaging. PBMCs were separated from peripheral blood using Ficoll-Hypaque density gradient centrifugation and then cryopreserved in liquid nitrogen. From the cysteine up to the phenylalanine, the CDR3 has a length of 15 residues. Here the CDR3 DNA is all that survives: 45 bases in frame from base 1. V is cut back by 0 bases and J by 4 bases, with 6 bases in the junction unmatched. The germline V gene (reference sequence) gives CDR1 as DFQATT and CDR2 as SNEGSKA.

The sample comprised PBMCs. The chain is encoded by TRBV20-1 joined to TRBJ1-1; the junction holds 9 bases that match TRBD1. The receptor's source is a woman aged 50 to 60 with multiple sclerosis. CDR3 region: CSARDRQGVGTEAFF. The nucleotide sequence reads TGCAGTGCTAGAGACCGACAGGGGGTTGGCACTGAAGCTTTCTTT.